A selection of T cell receptor beta chains follows, all from one sample in a study of immune evolution from preneoplasia to lung adenocarcinoma. Method: immunoSEQ multiplex PCR; TCRdb's copy keeps in-frame clones and lacks some. The data contain around 6,100 clones, approximately 85% of them singletons. Sequenced input: FFPE invasive lung adenocarcinoma tissue. These receptor sequences come from a person between 45 and 75 years old with lung adenocarcinoma. Each CDR3 is given with its conserved first and last residue. A D gene is named only where the DNA matches it firmly. Clone size is given for some rows only: seen once, a few or many times, or a class if the clone is expanded.

D gene: .; V gene: TRBV14; clone size: .; J gene: TRBJ2-1; CDR3 protein: CASSPVGRNEQFF; CDR3 DNA: TGTGCCAGCAGCCCAGTAGGTAGGAATGAGCAGTTCTTC
D gene: .; V gene: TRBV30; clone size: .; J gene: TRBJ2-7; CDR3 protein: CAWSARLRRPYEQYF; CDR3 DNA: TGTGCCTGGAGTGCCCGCTTGAGGAGACCCTACGAGCAGTACTTC
D gene: .; V gene: TRBV30; clone size: .; J gene: TRBJ1-3; CDR3 protein: CAWSKSRGNTIYF; CDR3 DNA: TGTGCCTGGAGTAAAAGTAGGGGAAACACCATATATTTT
D gene: .; V gene: TRBV30; clone size: .; J gene: TRBJ2-1; CDR3 protein: CAWRGYNEQFF; CDR3 DNA: TGTGCCTGGAGGGGCTACAATGAGCAGTTCTTC
D gene: .; V gene: TRBV29-1; clone size: .; J gene: TRBJ2-7; CDR3 protein: CSVGQFRCEGDDEQYF; CDR3 DNA: TGCAGCGTTGGACAGTTCAGGTGTGAAGGAGACGACGAGCAGTACTTC
D gene: TRBD1; V gene: TRBV7-6; clone size: .; J gene: TRBJ1-1; CDR3 protein: CASSSGTGNTEAFF; CDR3 DNA: TGTGCCAGCAGCTCAGGGACAGGCAACACTGAAGCTTTCTTT
D gene: TRBD1; V gene: TRBV19; clone size: .; J gene: TRBJ2-3; CDR3 protein: CASSTRRDRGTDTQYF; CDR3 DNA: TGTGCCAGTAGTACCCGCCGGGACAGGGGTACAGATACGCAGTATTTT
D gene: .; V gene: TRBV28; clone size: .; J gene: TRBJ2-4; CDR3 protein: CASSSPPQGLAKNIQYF; CDR3 DNA: TGTGCCAGCAGTTCCCCCCCACAGGGCCTAGCCAAAAACATTCAGTACTTC
D gene: TRBD2; V gene: TRBV9; clone size: once; J gene: TRBJ2-3; CDR3 protein: CASGTAEGREVGTDTQYF; CDR3 DNA: TGTGCCAGCGGCACCGCGGAGGGGCGGGAGGTGGGCACAGATACGCAGTATTTT
D gene: .; V gene: TRBV4-1; clone size: few; J gene: TRBJ2-2; CDR3 protein: CASSQVFRDGGELFF; CDR3 DNA: TGCGCCAGCAGCCAAGTATTTCGGGATGGGGGGGAGCTGTTTTTT
D gene: .; V gene: TRBV19; clone size: .; J gene: TRBJ1-4; CDR3 protein: CASSIQEKLFF; CDR3 DNA: TGTGCCAGTAGTATCCAGGAAAAACTGTTTTTT
D gene: .; V gene: TRBV6-1; clone size: .; J gene: TRBJ2-7; CDR3 protein: CASRKTPKYEQYF; CDR3 DNA: TGTGCCAGCCGAAAGACCCCGAAATACGAGCAGTACTTC
D gene: .; V gene: TRBV14; clone size: .; J gene: TRBJ1-2; CDR3 protein: CASSQETGRRGANGYTF; CDR3 DNA: TGTGCCAGCAGCCAAGAAACGGGGAGGAGGGGGGCCAATGGCTACACCTTC